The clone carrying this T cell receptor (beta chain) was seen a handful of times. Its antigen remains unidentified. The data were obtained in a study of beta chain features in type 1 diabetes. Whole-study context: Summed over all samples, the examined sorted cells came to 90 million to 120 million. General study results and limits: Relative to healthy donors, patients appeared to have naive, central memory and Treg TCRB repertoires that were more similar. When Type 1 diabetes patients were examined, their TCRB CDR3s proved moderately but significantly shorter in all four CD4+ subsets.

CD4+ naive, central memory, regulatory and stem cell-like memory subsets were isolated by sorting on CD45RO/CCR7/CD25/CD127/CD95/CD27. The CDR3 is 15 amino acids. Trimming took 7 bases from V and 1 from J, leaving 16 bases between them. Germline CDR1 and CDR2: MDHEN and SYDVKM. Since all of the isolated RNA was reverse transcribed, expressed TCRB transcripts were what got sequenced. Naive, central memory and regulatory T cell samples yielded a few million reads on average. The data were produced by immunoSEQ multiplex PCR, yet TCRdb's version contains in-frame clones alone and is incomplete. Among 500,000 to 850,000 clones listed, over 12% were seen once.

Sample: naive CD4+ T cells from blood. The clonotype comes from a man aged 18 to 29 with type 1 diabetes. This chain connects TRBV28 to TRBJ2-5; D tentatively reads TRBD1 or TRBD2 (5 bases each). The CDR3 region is CASMPQSGAQETQYF. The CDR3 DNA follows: TGTGCCAGCATGCCCCAGTCCGGGGCCCAAGAGACCCAGTACTTC.